This T cell receptor beta chain was captured in a study of blood T cell repertoires in COVID-19. The overall study: PBMCs, B-cell-depleted T cells, or T cells provided the cDNA or gDNA that made up the material.

TCRdb's copy holds only in-frame clones and misses some; the assay was immunoSEQ multiplex PCR. The table has fewer than 500,000 clones, approximately 88% seen once. The CDR3 is 15 amino acids. V lost 4 bases, J lost 9 bases, and 14 bases stayed unmatched. From germline, CDR1 is SGHAT and CDR2 FQNNGV. The chain recombines TRBV11-2 with TRBJ2-7, with 8 bases matching TRBD1. The sequence derives from a woman younger than 45 with acute COVID-19. Sequences were obtained from PBMCs or T cells enriched from blood (not recorded which). The CDR3 sequence is CASSSLTGARLTQYF. Written as DNA, the CDR3 is TGTGCCAGCAGCTCCTTGACAGGGGCCCGCTTGACGCAGTACTTC.